The 23 T cell receptor beta chains reported below all come from one sample, sequenced in a study of blood T cell repertoires in COVID-19. TCRdb keeps only in-frame clones here, not all; method: immunoSEQ multiplex PCR. The data show 200,000 to 250,000 clones, more than 70% seen once. Input material: PBMCs or T cells enriched from blood (not recorded which). The source of these receptors is a woman between 45 and 60 years old who had recovered from COVID-19.

The chain recombines TRBV27 with TRBJ2-7; 8 nucleotides agree with TRBD2. CDR1 and CDR2 from the germline V gene are MNHEY and SMNVEV (reference sequence). V dropped 6 bases and J dropped 5; count of bases not matched to a gene: 9. This CDR3 region has 14 residues. The CDR3 nucleotides read TGTGCCAGCAGCGGGGGGCTAGCGGGCCACGAGCAGTACTTC. Amino acid sequence: CASSGGLAGHEQYF.

The chain joins TRBV6-4 to TRBJ2-1; 10 bases are a match to TRBD2. The J segment lost 4 bases and the V segment lost 7 bases, leaving 7 bases of the junction unmatched. This CDR3 has 15 residues. CDR1 is MRHNA and CDR2 is SNTAGT in the germline V gene. The CDR3 region has the DNA TGTGCCAGCAACCGGACTAGCGGCGATTACAATGAGCAGTTCTTC. Its translation: CASNRTSGDYNEQFF.

This chain joins TRBV12-3 or TRBV12-4 and TRBJ2-5; 7 positions match TRBD1. V was clipped by 7 bases and J by 3 bases; unmatched bases: 5. The CDR3 is 13 residues long. CDR3 region: CASNRGPEETQYF. The CDR3 DNA sequence: TGTGCCAGCAACAGGGGTCCGGAAGAGACCCAGTACTTC.

J is TRBJ1-1 and V is TRBV18; D gene uncertain. CDR3 length: 13 residues. Between the trimmed V and J ends, which lost 3 bases and 8 bases, there was a span of 13 bases. Germline V gene sequence: CDR1 KGHSH, CDR2 LQKENI. CDR3 sequence: CASSPQTRAEAFF. The CDR3 region has the DNA TGTGCCAGCTCACCCCAGACGCGGGCCGAAGCTTTCTTT.

The gene calls are TRBV5-1 and TRBJ1-3; 7 bases align to TRBD1. This CDR3 region has 16 residues. CDR1 is SGHRS and CDR2 is YFSETQ in the germline V gene. J gave up 1 base and V 0 bases, and 4 bases lay outside the gene matches. The CDR3 DNA sequence: TGCGCCAGCAGCTTGGGGGACAGTACATCTGGAAACACCATATATTTT. Translating gives CASSLGDSTSGNTIYF.

This chain uses TRBV7-2 with TRBJ1-5, with D hard to call. V gave up 5 bases and J gave up 7 bases, with 15 bases separating them. The CDR3 contains 14 residues. Germline V gene data show CDR1 as SGHTA and CDR2 as FQGNSA. In DNA, the CDR3 is TGTGCCAGCAGCCCCAAATCCGCCGGGCAGCCCCAGCATTTT. Translation gives CASSPKSAGQPQHF.

This clone was seen only a few times. This sequence joins TRBV28 and TRBJ1-4; 9 bases align to TRBD1. The CDR3 consists of 16 residues. Germline CDR1 and CDR2: MDHEN and SYDVKM. The V and J ends lost 1 base and 7 bases, in that order; junction bases with no gene match: 7. In nucleotides, the CDR3 is TGTGCCAGCAGTTTATTCTCACAGGGGGCTGTTGAAAAACTGTTTTTT. Protein: CASSLFSQGAVEKLFF.

The rearrangement links TRBV11-2 to TRBJ1-3; possible D gene TRBD1, 6 bases. The length of the CDR3 is 15 residues. Per germline, CDR1 SGHAT and CDR2 FQNNGV. The V and J ends lost 5 bases and 2 bases respectively, with 13 bases between them. CDR3 sequence (DNA): TGTGCCAGCAGCATCGCGACAGGAGCTGGAAACACCATATATTTT. Residues: CASSIATGAGNTIYF.

The CDR3 DNA reads TGTGCCAGCAGTTACGGCGGGGAACGAGGCTACACCTTC. Translated, it gives CASSYGGERGYTF. This rearrangement joins TRBV6-5 to TRBJ1-2; unclear D gene. Per the germline V gene, CDR1 is MNHEY and CDR2 is SVGAGI. Trimming pared 2 bases from V and 8 bases from J, leaving 12 bases between. The CDR3 loop spans 13 amino acids.

The chain carries TRBV9 and TRBJ2-3, with D possibly matching TRBD2 (6 bases). CDR1 is SGDLS, CDR2 YYNGEE, per germline. This CDR3 region has 14 residues. V lost 4 bases and J lost 2, with 11 bases in between. The CDR3 region is CASSPWDFTDTQYF. CDR3 sequence (DNA): TGTGCCAGCAGCCCGTGGGACTTCACAGATACGCAGTATTTT.

This chain links TRBV7-2 with TRBJ2-7; 15 nucleotides line up with TRBD2. This CDR3 has 17 amino acids. The J segment lost 3 bases and the V segment lost 5 bases, leaving 8 bases of the junction unmatched. Germline-derived CDR1 and CDR2 are SGHTA and FQGNSA. CDR3 DNA sequence: TGTGCCAGCAGCCGGACTAGCGGGAGGGCCTTGGACTACGAGCAGTACTTC. This translates into CASSRTSGRALDYEQYF.

This clone was observed a single time. The chain is built from TRBV3-1 (or the pseudogene TRBV3-2) and TRBJ2-1, with 7 positions matching TRBD2. The V gene end was trimmed by 4 bases and the J gene end by 6 bases; junction bases not matched to a gene: 12. Germline V lookup: CDR1 LGHDT, CDR2 YNNKEL (reference sequence). The CDR3 runs to 16 residues. The CDR3, as DNA: TGTGCCAGCAGCCTACTAAGCGGGAATAGGGGCAATGAGCAGTTCTTC. Translating gives CASSLLSGNRGNEQFF.

The chain carries TRBV7-9 and TRBJ2-1; 8 nucleotides match TRBD2. CDR1 and CDR2 (germline): SEHNR, FQNEAQ (reference sequence). The length of the CDR3 is 15 residues. The V segment lost 1 base and the J segment 5 bases; nucleotides outside the gene matches: 4. The CDR3 DNA reads TGTGCCAGCAGCTTAGTTCTGCGGGGGGACAATGAGCAGTTCTTC. Its protein is CASSLVLRGDNEQFF.

The J gene is TRBJ1-1, the V gene TRBV7-9, with D uncertain. Germline assignment: CDR1 SEHNR and CDR2 FQNEAQ (reference sequence). The CDR3 is made up of 14 amino acids. Trimming took 2 bases from V and 0 from J, leaving 7 bases between them. The CDR3 DNA is TGTGCCAGCAGCTTATACGGTATGAACACTGAAGCTTTCTTT. Encoded protein: CASSLYGMNTEAFF.

In this sample, this clone turned up a few times. The V and J genes are TRBV9 and TRBJ2-7, with D possibly TRBD2 on 6 matching bases. This CDR3 contains 15 residues. Germline V gene data show CDR1 as SGDLS and CDR2 as YYNGEE. Trimming took off 0 bases at V and 2 bases at J, with 12 bases between the two ends. CDR3 coding DNA: TGTGCCAGCAGCGTAGGACTAGGGACCGCCTACGAGCAGTACTTC. Residues: CASSVGLGTAYEQYF.

A single count supports this clone. The chain combines TRBV6-2 or TRBV6-3 with TRBJ1-2, with D maybe TRBD1 (5 bases). The V end was cut by 5 bases, the J end by 5 bases, with 9 bases between. CDR3 length equals 12 residues. The V gene's germline CDR1 is MNHEY and CDR2 SVGEGT. In DNA, the CDR3 is TGTGCCAGCAGTGAGGAGGGGTATGGCTACACCTTC. Encoded protein: CASSEEGYGYTF.

This clone was seen a single time. The chain uses TRBV10-3 and TRBJ1-5; D is unclear. The CDR3 loop spans 15 amino acids. Germline V gene sequence: CDR1 ENHRY, CDR2 SYGVKD. V lost 2 bases and J 4 bases, leaving 12 bases between the germline ends. The CDR3 DNA is TGTGCCATCAGTGAGAGGAACGGACTAAATCAGCCCCAGCATTTT. Amino acid sequence: CAISERNGLNQPQHF.

This clone appeared a few times. The rearrangement uses TRBV11-3 and TRBJ2-3, with TRBD1 matching over 8 bases. J gave up 4 bases and V 5 bases, and 8 bases lay outside the gene matches. The CDR3 covers 15 residues. Per germline, CDR1 SGHNT and CDR2 YENEEA. As DNA, the CDR3 is TGTGCCAGCAGCCTAGGGACAGGCACCGCAGATACGCAGTATTTT. Its translation is CASSLGTGTADTQYF.

The chain is built from TRBV11-3 and TRBJ2-2; perhaps TRBD2 as D (5 bases). The CDR3 length is 15 residues. CDR1 is SGHNT, CDR2 YENEEA, per germline. Between the trimmed V and J ends, which lost 3 bases and 4 bases, there was a span of 12 bases. The DNA of the CDR3 is TGTGCCAGCAGCTTCTTAGCGAGTACCACCGGGGAGCTGTTTTTT. Amino acid sequence: CASSFLASTTGELFF.

This sequence joins TRBV28 and TRBJ2-3, with 7 bases identical to TRBD1. The germline CDR1 and CDR2 sequences are MDHEN and SYDVKM. The CDR3 loop spans 13 amino acids. V lost 5 bases to trimming and J lost 4 bases; unmatched junction nucleotides: 3. The CDR3: CASSDRVPDTQYF. CDR3 nucleotide sequence: TGTGCCAGCAGTGACAGGGTACCAGATACGCAGTATTTT.

The V call is TRBV6-2 or TRBV6-3, the J call TRBJ2-2, with TRBD1 matching 9 bases. V gave up 2 bases and J gave up 8 bases; unmatched junction bases: 6. This CDR3 spans 15 amino acids. CDR1 MNHEY and CDR2 SVGEGT come from the germline V gene. The DNA of the CDR3 is TGTGCCAGCAGTTACCCCGGGACAGGGAAGGGGGAGCTGTTTTTT. Residues: CASSYPGTGKGELFF.

The chain employs TRBV19 and TRBJ1-2; D is perhaps TRBD1 (6 bases). V was clipped by 5 bases and J by 5 bases, with 18 bases between them. Germline CDR1 is LNHDA and CDR2 is SQIVND (reference sequence). This CDR3 is 15 amino acids long. The CDR3 sequence: CASSPHRVVVYGYTF. Written as DNA, the CDR3 is TGTGCCAGTAGTCCCCACAGGGTGGTAGTTTATGGCTACACCTTC.

The chain employs TRBV18 and TRBJ2-3, with D possibly matching TRBD2 (6 bases). The CDR3 is 16 amino acids. V lost 3 bases, J lost 0 bases, and 13 bases lay in between. Germline lookup yields CDR1 KGHSH and CDR2 LQKENI. The CDR3 protein is CASSPTPSASTDTQYF. CDR3 bases: TGTGCCAGCTCACCGACACCTAGCGCGAGCACAGATACGCAGTATTTT.